These 27 T cell receptor beta chains were all obtained from the same sample, sequenced in a study of shared clonotypes between healthy human individuals. Method: immunoSEQ multiplex PCR; TCRdb's copy keeps in-frame clones and lacks some. Here the sample spans about 2.1 million clones, approximately 92% being singletons. CD45RO-negative CD8 cells positively selected for CCR7 made up the naive population, which excluded terminally differentiated effector memory CD45RA+ cells. The sample comprised naive CD8+ T cells from PBMCs. These receptors were obtained from a man between 18 and 29 years old in good health. Some clones in this sample may be carry-over from other donors' samples.

The chain uses TRBV4-1 and TRBJ2-5; D possibly corresponds to TRBD1 (6 bases). The DNA matches TRBJ2-7 better at its end, which makes the J call doubtful. There are 14 residues in the CDR3. Germline CDR1 reads MGHRA; CDR2 reads YSYEKL. The CDR3 is CASSQDQGWYEQYF. CDR3 nucleotides: TGCGCCAGCAGCCAAGATCAGGGGTGGTACGAGCAGTACTTC.

This chain links TRBV10-3 with TRBJ2-2; D ambiguous. In germline, CDR1 is ENHRY, CDR2 SYGVKD. Trimming shortened V by 4 bases and J by 7 bases, and 7 bases separated the two germline ends. CDR3 length: 12 amino acids. As DNA, the CDR3 is TGTGCCATCAGTGGACTCCTCGGGGAGCTGTTTTTT. Its protein product is CAISGLLGELFF.

The chain couples TRBV6-1 to TRBJ2-2; the D is unclear. The germline V gene encodes CDR1 MNHNS and CDR2 SASEGT. This CDR3 comprises 11 residues. Trimming took off 11 bases at V and 6 bases at J, with 10 bases between the two ends. The CDR3 is CAASGPGELFF. The CDR3 region has the DNA TGTGCCGCCTCAGGACCCGGGGAGCTGTTTTTT.

The chain combines TRBV9 with TRBJ2-1; 8 nucleotides agree with TRBD2. CDR3 length: 15 residues. Germline V gene data show CDR1 as SGDLS and CDR2 as YYNGEE. V gave up 6 bases and J gave up 0 bases; unmatched junction bases: 5. The CDR3 bases are TGTGCCAGCACCTTAGCGGGACCCTCCTACAATGAGCAGTTCTTC. It specifies CASTLAGPSYNEQFF.

The chain combines TRBV19 with TRBJ2-7, with D perhaps TRBD1 or TRBD2 (5 bases each). V shed 4 bases and J shed 2 bases, with 15 bases lying between them. The germline V gene has CDR1 LNHDA and CDR2 SQIVND (reference sequence). The CDR3 runs to 15 residues. CDR3 nucleotide sequence: TGTGCCAGTAGTAAGTGGGACGAACTAACCTACGAGCAGTACTTC. It encodes CASSKWDELTYEQYF.

The chain couples TRBV30 to TRBJ2-1; TRBD2 aligns across 11 bases. Looked up from germline, CDR1 is GTSNPN and CDR2 is SVGIG (reference sequence). This CDR3 region has 17 residues. V was pared by 7 bases and J by 6 bases, with 17 bases of the junction left unmatched. CDR3 in amino acids: CALYAALAGVVGNEQFF. Written as DNA, the CDR3 is TGTGCCTTGTATGCGGCACTAGCGGGAGTCGTGGGCAATGAGCAGTTCTTC.

The J gene is TRBJ1-1, the V gene TRBV28; D possibly corresponds to TRBD1 (5 bases). Germline CDR1 MDHEN, CDR2 SYDVKM. This CDR3 is built from 13 residues. The ends were cut back, 3 bases at V and 4 bases at J, with 9 bases in the middle. This CDR3 is CASSFNGGTEAFF. The DNA of the CDR3 is TGTGCCAGCAGTTTTAACGGGGGCACTGAAGCTTTCTTT. The whole variable domain, remainder taken from reference TRBV28 and TRBJ1-1, is DVKVTQSSRYLVKRTGEKVFLECVQDMDHENMFWYRQDPGLGLRLIYFSYDVKMKEKGDIPEGYSVSREKKERFSLILESASTNQTSMYLCASSFNGGTEAFFGQGTRLTVV.

The V call is TRBV7-9, the J call TRBJ2-7, with unresolved D. Germline V gene sequence: CDR1 SEHNR, CDR2 FQNEAQ (reference sequence). CDR3 length equals 13 residues. V was pared by 3 bases and J by 3 bases, with 9 bases between. The CDR3 spells CASSLRTGYEQYF. The CDR3 nucleotides read TGTGCCAGCAGCTTGCGGACCGGCTACGAGCAGTACTTC. The full variable domain, with the rest looked up from reference TRBV7-9 and TRBJ2-7, is DTGVSQNPRHKITKRGQNVTFRCDPISEHNRLYWYRQTLGQGPEFLTYFQNEAQLEKSRLLSDRFSAERPKGSFSTLEIQRTEQGDSAMYLCASSLRTGYEQYFGPGTRLTVT.

Remarks on this clone: Other DNA sequences in this specimen translate into the identical CDR3. The chain has TRBV27 and TRBJ1-1; 7 bases line up with TRBD1. The V gene's germline CDR1 is MNHEY and CDR2 SMNVEV (reference sequence). V gave up 2 bases and J gave up 1 base; unmatched junction bases: 1. The CDR3 spans 14 residues. CDR3 sequence reads: CASSLRDRNTEAFF. The DNA for the CDR3 is TGTGCCAGCAGTTTACGGGACAGGAACACTGAAGCTTTCTTT.

This clone was seen a few times. The chain links TRBV19 to TRBJ1-1; no reliable D call. The CDR3 totals 13 residues. Trimming left V 5 bases short and J 1 base short, with 8 bases between. CDR1 is LNHDA and CDR2 is SQIVND in the germline V gene (reference sequence). DNA of the CDR3: TGTGCCAGTAGTTATACGGCGAACACTGAAGCTTTCTTT. It codes for CASSYTANTEAFF.

The chain joins TRBV7-9 to TRBJ2-7; the match to TRBD1 covers 8 bases. The CDR3 covers 14 residues. Germline V gene data show CDR1 as SEHNR and CDR2 as FQNEAQ (reference sequence). J gave up 5 bases and V 4 bases, and 7 bases lay outside the gene matches. The CDR3 DNA reads as TGTGCCAGCAGCTGGTCGACAGGGGTGGACGAGCAGTACTTC. Its protein product is CASSWSTGVDEQYF.

The CDR3 region has the DNA TGTGCCAGCAGCCCCCCTCTAGCGGGAGTGGGCGAGCAGTACTTC. Protein product: CASSPPLAGVGEQYF. The rearrangement uses TRBV7-9 and TRBJ2-7; 10 bases are a match to TRBD2. Germline-derived CDR1 and CDR2 are SEHNR and FQNEAQ (reference sequence). CDR3 size: 15 residues. V gave up 5 bases and J gave up 6 bases; unmatched junction bases: 10.

The chain is built from TRBV27 and TRBJ2-7; 11 bases agree with TRBD2. The CDR3 totals 15 residues. CDR1 and CDR2 from the germline V gene are MNHEY and SMNVEV (reference sequence). The ends lost 3 bases at V and 3 bases at J; junction bases unmatched: 4. The CDR3 DNA reads as TGTGCCAGCAGTTTTAAAGGGACTAGCGGCTACGAGCAGTACTTC. It specifies CASSFKGTSGYEQYF.

This clone was seen a handful of times. The chain uses TRBV6-9 and TRBJ1-5, with 7 bases identical to TRBD1. Germline CDR1 is MNHGY and CDR2 is SVAAGI. The CDR3 covers 16 residues. Trimming took 3 bases from V and 4 from J; bases not matched to a gene: 9. In DNA, the CDR3 is TGTGCCAGCAGTTACCCAGGGACAGTTCTTAATCAGCCCCAGCATTTT. Residues: CASSYPGTVLNQPQHF.

In its sample, this clone was seen once. Other nucleotide sequences from this sample produce the same CDR3. This rearrangement joins TRBV7-9 to TRBJ2-7; 12 positions agree with TRBD1. The CDR3 contains 15 residues. V lost 5 bases, J lost 2 bases, and 4 bases stayed unmatched. Germline V gene sequence: CDR1 SEHNR, CDR2 FQNEAQ (reference sequence). Written as DNA, the CDR3 is TGTGCCAGCAGCCCCGGGACAGGGGGCACCTACGAGCAGTACTTC. Translated, it gives CASSPGTGGTYEQYF. Full variable domain (outside the CDR3, taken from reference TRBV7-9 and TRBJ2-7): DTGVSQNPRHKITKRGQNVTFRCDPISEHNRLYWYRQTLGQGPEFLTYFQNEAQLEKSRLLSDRFSAERPKGSFSTLEIQRTEQGDSAMYLCASSPGTGGTYEQYFGPGTRLTVT.

V and J are TRBV27 and TRBJ1-4; D gene unclear. Per the germline V gene, CDR1 is MNHEY and CDR2 is SMNVEV (reference sequence). This CDR3 comprises 16 residues. V lost 0 bases, J lost 5 bases, and 13 bases lay in between. The CDR3 region is CASSLSPTGYNEKLFF. Here the CDR3 DNA reads TGTGCCAGCAGTTTATCCCCCACGGGATACAATGAAAAACTGTTTTTT.

The rearrangement uses TRBV14 and TRBJ1-2; 11 nucleotides match TRBD1. The CDR3 runs to 16 residues. CDR1 and CDR2 from the germline V gene are SGHDN and FVKESK. Trimming took 0 bases from V and 3 from J; bases not matched to a gene: 3. This CDR3 reads CASSQDRDRGDYGYTF. CDR3 nucleotides: TGTGCCAGCAGCCAAGACCGGGACAGGGGGGACTATGGCTACACCTTC.

This chain uses TRBV28 with TRBJ2-1, with 9 nucleotides matching TRBD1. Unmatched junction bases numbered 7, after V lost 3 bases and J lost 16 bases. The CDR3 is 12 residues long. In germline, CDR1 is MDHEN, CDR2 SYDVKM. CDR3 in DNA: TGTGCCAGCAGTTTCCCAGCGGGACAGGGATTCTTC. This translates into CASSFPAGQGFF. The whole variable domain, remainder taken from reference TRBV28 and TRBJ2-1, is DVKVTQSSRYLVKRTGEKVFLECVQDMDHENMFWYRQDPGLGLRLIYFSYDVKMKEKGDIPEGYSVSREKKERFSLILESASTNQTSMYLCASSFPAGQGFFGPGTRLTVL.

This chain links TRBV7-9 with TRBJ2-1; 9 bases agree with TRBD1. With V trimmed by 6 bases and J by 6 bases, 9 bases remained unmatched. Germline V lookup: CDR1 SEHNR, CDR2 FQNEAQ (reference sequence). The CDR3 runs to 15 residues. The CDR3 DNA is TGTGCCAGCAGGAAAACGGGACAGGGTGGCAATGAGCAGTTCTTC. Translating gives CASRKTGQGGNEQFF.

The chain joins TRBV19 to TRBJ2-1, with D possibly being TRBD1 or TRBD2 (6 bases each). Trimming removed 5 bases at V and 14 bases at J, with 22 bases between. Germline CDR1 is LNHDA and CDR2 is SQIVND (reference sequence). CDR3 length: 14 amino acids. The CDR3 nucleotides are TGTGCCAGTAGTGGGGCGGGACAAGGGTTCAGAGAGTTCTTC. Translating gives CASSGAGQGFREFF.

The rearrangement uses TRBV2 and TRBJ1-5; TRBD1 matches at 10 bases. V dropped 8 bases and J dropped 4; count of bases not matched to a gene: 17. The CDR3 covers 18 residues. Germline V gives CDR1 SNHLY, CDR2 FYNNEI. The CDR3, as DNA: TGTGCCAGCTGCGACCGACAGGGGGCCAATTTTCGGAATCAGCCCCAGCATTTT. Its protein product is CASCDRQGANFRNQPQHF.

V usage is TRBV5-4 and J usage is TRBJ1-2, with 9 nucleotides matching TRBD1. Unmatched junction bases numbered 9, after V lost 4 bases and J lost 8 bases. The germline V gene has CDR1 SGHNT and CDR2 YYREEE (reference sequence). CDR3 length: 14 residues. The CDR3: CASSIRQGVWGYTF. CDR3 DNA: TGTGCCAGCAGCATCCGACAGGGGGTATGGGGCTACACCTTC.

This sequence joins TRBV27 and TRBJ2-1; TRBD2 agrees at 8 bases. Germline values: CDR1 MNHEY, CDR2 SMNVEV (reference sequence). The length of the CDR3 is 15 residues. V shed 6 bases and J 2 bases; nucleotides not matched to a gene: 6. The CDR3 here is CASRNGRGAYNEQFF. As DNA, the CDR3 is TGTGCCAGCAGGAACGGGAGGGGAGCCTACAATGAGCAGTTCTTC.

V usage is TRBV29-1 and J usage is TRBJ2-7; the D is unclear. Germline lookup yields CDR1 SQVTM and CDR2 ANQGSEA. This CDR3 is 12 amino acids long. V gave up 3 bases and J gave up 1 base, with 7 bases separating them. The CDR3 protein is CSVDGESYEQYF. The CDR3 region has the DNA TGCAGCGTTGACGGCGAATCCTACGAGCAGTACTTC.

CDR3 coding DNA: TGTGCCACCTCACCCCTAACAGGGGTGAACACTGAAGCTTTCTTT. As protein: CATSPLTGVNTEAFF. The V call is TRBV28, the J call TRBJ1-1; 7 bases agree with TRBD1. Trimming cost V 10 bases and J 0 bases; bases outside gene matches: 11. This CDR3 comprises 15 residues. Germline CDR1 and CDR2: MDHEN and SYDVKM.

The rearrangement uses TRBV15 and TRBJ2-5; perhaps TRBD1 as D (6 bases). The V gene lost 3 bases and the J gene lost 5 bases, with 16 bases spanning the gap. Germline CDR1 reads LNHNV; CDR2 reads YYDKDF (reference sequence). The CDR3 totals 15 residues. CDR3 nucleotide sequence: TGTGCCACCAGCAGCAACCACAGGGCCCAGGAGACCCAGTACTTC. It codes for CATSSNHRAQETQYF.

The chain carries TRBV9 and TRBJ1-2, with a weak D call TRBD1 (5 bases). Trimming left V 3 bases short and J 6 bases short, with 21 bases between. Germline values: CDR1 SGDLS, CDR2 YYNGEE. There are 16 residues in the CDR3. The chain's CDR3 is CASSAFEGPGPNGYTF. The CDR3 DNA sequence: TGTGCCAGCAGCGCCTTTGAGGGGCCAGGCCCTAATGGCTACACCTTC.